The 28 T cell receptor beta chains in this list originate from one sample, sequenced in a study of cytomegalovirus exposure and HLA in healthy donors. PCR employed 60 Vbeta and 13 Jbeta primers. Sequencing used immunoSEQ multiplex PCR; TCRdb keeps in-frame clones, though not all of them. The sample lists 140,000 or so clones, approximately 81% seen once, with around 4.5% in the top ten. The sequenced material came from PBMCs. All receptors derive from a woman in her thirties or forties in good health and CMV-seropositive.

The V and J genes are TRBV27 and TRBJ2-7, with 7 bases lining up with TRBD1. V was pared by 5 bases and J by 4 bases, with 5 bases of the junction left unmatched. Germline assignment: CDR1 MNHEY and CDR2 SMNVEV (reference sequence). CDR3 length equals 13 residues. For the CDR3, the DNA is TGTGCCAGCAGTCAGGGACAGATTTACGAGCAGTACTTC. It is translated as CASSQGQIYEQYF.

The CDR3 protein is CATRQEYTGELFF. CDR3 in DNA: TGTGCCACCAGACAGGAGTACACCGGGGAGCTGTTTTTT. The rearrangement joins TRBV15 to TRBJ2-2; D is perhaps TRBD1 (5 bases). Germline CDR1 and CDR2: LNHNV and YYDKDF (reference sequence). The ends were cut back, 6 bases at V and 3 bases at J, with 8 bases in the middle. The CDR3 totals 13 residues.

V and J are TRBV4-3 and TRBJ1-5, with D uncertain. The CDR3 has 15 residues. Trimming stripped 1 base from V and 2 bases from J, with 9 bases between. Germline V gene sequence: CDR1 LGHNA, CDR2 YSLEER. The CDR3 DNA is TGCGCCAGCAGCCAAGGCGCGATGGGCAATCAGCCCCAGCATTTT. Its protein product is CASSQGAMGNQPQHF.

CDR3 in amino acids: CASSSGGGGLSEQYF. The CDR3 DNA follows: TGTGCCAGCAGCTCCGGGGGGGGAGGGCTCTCCGAGCAGTACTTC. The chain recombines TRBV7-2 with TRBJ2-7, with 8 bases aligning to TRBD2. CDR3 size: 15 residues. The V gene's germline CDR1 is SGHTA and CDR2 FQGNSA. J was trimmed by 6 bases and V by 4 bases; bases with no gene match: 11.

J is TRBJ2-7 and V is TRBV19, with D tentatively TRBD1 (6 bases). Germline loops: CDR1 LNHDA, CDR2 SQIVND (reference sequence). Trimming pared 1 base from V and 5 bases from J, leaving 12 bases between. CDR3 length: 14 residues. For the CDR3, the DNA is TGTGCCAGTAGTATAGGTCAGGGGCGCAACGAGCAGTACTTC. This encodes CASSIGQGRNEQYF.

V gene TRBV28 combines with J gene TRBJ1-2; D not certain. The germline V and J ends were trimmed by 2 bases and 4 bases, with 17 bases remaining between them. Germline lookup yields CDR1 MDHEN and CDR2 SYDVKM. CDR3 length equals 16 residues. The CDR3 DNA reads TGTGCCAGCAGTTTACCCCCAATGGGCTCCGGCTATGGCTACACCTTC. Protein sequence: CASSLPPMGSGYGYTF.

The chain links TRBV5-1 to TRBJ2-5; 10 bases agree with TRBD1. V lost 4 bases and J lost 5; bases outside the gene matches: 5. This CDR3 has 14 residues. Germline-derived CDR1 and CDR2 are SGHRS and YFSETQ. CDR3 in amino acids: CASSKDRGSETQYF. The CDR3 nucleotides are TGCGCCAGCAGCAAGGACAGGGGGAGTGAGACCCAGTACTTC.

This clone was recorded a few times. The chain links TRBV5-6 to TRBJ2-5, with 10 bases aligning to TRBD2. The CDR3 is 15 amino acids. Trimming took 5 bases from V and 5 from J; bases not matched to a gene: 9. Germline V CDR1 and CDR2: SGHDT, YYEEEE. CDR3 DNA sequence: TGTGCCAGCAGTCCTGGGACTAGCGACCTCGAGACCCAGTACTTC. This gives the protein CASSPGTSDLETQYF.

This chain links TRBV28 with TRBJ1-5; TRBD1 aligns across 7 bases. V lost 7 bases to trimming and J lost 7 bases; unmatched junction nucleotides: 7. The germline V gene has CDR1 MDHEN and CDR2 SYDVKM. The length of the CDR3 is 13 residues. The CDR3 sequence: CASTDRAKQPQHF. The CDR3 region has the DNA TGTGCCAGCACCGACAGGGCTAAACAGCCCCAGCATTTT.

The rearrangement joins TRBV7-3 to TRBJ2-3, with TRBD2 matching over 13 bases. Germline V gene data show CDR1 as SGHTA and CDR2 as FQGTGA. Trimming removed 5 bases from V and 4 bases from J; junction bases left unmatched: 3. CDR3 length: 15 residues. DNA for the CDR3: TGTGCCAGCAGCCTAGGACTAGCGGGAGCAGATACGCAGTATTTT. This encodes CASSLGLAGADTQYF.

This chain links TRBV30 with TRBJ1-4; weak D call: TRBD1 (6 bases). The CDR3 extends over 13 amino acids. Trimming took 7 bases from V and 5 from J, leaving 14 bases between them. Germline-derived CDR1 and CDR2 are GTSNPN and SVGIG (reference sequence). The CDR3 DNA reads TGTGCCTCCACCGGGACACCAAATGAAAAACTGTTTTTT. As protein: CASTGTPNEKLFF.

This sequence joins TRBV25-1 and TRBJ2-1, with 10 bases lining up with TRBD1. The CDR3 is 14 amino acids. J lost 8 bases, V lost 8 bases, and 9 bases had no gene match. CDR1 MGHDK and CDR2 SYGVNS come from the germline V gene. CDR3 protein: CASRGTGAAYEQFF. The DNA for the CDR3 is TGTGCCAGCCGTGGGACAGGGGCTGCATATGAGCAGTTCTTC.

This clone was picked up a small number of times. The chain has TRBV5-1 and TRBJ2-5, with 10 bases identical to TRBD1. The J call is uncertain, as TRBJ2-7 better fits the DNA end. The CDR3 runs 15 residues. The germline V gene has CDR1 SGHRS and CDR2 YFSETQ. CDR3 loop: CASSFGQGVSYEQYF. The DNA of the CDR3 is TGCGCCAGCAGTTTTGGACAGGGGGTTTCCTACGAGCAGTACTTC.

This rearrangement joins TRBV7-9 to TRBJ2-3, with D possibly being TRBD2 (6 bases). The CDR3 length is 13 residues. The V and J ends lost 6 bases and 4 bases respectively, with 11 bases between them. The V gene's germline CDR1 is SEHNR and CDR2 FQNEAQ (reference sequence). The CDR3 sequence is CASRRRDSDTQYF. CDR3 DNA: TGTGCCAGCAGACGGAGGGACTCAGATACGCAGTATTTT.

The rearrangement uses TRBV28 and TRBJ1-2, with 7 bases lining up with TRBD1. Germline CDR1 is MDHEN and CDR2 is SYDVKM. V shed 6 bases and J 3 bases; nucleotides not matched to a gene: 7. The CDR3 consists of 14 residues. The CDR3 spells CASSPRQGYYGYTF. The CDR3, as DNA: TGTGCCAGCAGCCCTAGACAGGGTTACTATGGCTACACCTTC.

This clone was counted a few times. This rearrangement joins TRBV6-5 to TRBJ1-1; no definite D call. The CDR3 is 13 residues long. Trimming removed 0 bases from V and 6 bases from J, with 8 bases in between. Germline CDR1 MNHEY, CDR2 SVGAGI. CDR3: CASSYSGNAEAFF. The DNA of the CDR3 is TGTGCCAGCAGTTACTCGGGCAATGCTGAAGCTTTCTTT.

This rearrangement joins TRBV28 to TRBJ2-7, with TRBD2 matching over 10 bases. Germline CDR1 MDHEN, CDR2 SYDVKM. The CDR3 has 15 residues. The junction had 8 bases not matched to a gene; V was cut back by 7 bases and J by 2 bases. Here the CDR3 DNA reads TGTGCCAGCATCAACCCAGCGGGAGGGACCTACGAGCAGTACTTC. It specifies CASINPAGGTYEQYF.

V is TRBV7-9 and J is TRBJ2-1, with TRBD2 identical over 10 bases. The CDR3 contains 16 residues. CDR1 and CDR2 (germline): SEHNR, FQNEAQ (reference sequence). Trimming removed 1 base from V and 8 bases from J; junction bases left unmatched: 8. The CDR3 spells CASSLGSGRAGDEQFF. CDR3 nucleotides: TGTGCCAGCAGCTTAGGGAGCGGGAGGGCCGGGGATGAGCAGTTCTTC.

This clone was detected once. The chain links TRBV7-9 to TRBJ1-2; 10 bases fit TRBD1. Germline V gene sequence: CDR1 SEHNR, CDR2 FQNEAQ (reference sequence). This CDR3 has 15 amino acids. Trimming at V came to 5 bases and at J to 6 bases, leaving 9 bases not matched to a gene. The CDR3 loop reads CASSLPTGGRDGYTF. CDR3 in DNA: TGTGCCAGCAGCCTACCGACAGGGGGCAGGGATGGCTACACCTTC.

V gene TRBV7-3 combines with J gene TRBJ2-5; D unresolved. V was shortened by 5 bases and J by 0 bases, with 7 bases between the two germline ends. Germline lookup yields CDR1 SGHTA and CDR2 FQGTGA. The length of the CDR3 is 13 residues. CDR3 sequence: CASSRGNQETQYF. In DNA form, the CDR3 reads TGTGCCAGCAGCCGAGGCAACCAAGAGACCCAGTACTTC.

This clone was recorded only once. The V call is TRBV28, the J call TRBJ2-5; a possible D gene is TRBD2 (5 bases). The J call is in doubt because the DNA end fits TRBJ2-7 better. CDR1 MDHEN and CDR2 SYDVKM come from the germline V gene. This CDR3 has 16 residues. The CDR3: CASRPNLAGTTYEQYF. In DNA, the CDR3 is TGTGCCAGCAGGCCTAACCTCGCGGGTACGACCTACGAGCAGTACTTC.

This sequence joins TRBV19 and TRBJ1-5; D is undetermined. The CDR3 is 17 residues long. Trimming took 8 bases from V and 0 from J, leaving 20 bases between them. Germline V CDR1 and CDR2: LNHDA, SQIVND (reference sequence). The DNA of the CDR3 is TGTGCCAGTTCATTGGCCCCCTTGTTATATAGCAATCAGCCCCAGCATTTT. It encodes CASSLAPLLYSNQPQHF.

The CDR3 DNA reads as TGTGCCAGCAGCCTAACGGGGGTCTCCGGAGAGACCCAGTACTTC. Its protein is CASSLTGVSGETQYF. This sequence joins TRBV4-2 and TRBJ2-5; a possible D gene is TRBD2 (6 bases). The CDR3 sequence is 15 residues long. Germline loops: CDR1 LGHNA, CDR2 YNFKEQ. V lost 4 bases to trimming and J lost 4 bases, with 16 bases between them.

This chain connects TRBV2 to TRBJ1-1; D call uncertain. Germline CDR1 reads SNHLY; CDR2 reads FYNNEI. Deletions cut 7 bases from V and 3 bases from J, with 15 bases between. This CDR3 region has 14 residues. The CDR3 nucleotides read TGTGCCAGCAACTTCCGGGGAGGGCACACTGAAGCTTTCTTT. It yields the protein CASNFRGGHTEAFF.

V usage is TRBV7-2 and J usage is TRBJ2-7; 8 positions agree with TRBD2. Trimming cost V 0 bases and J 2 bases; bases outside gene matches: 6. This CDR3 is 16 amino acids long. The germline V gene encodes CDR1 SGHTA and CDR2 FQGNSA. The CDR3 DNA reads TGTGCCAGCAGCTTAGCCCAGGGTAGCGGGACCTACGAGCAGTACTTC. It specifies CASSLAQGSGTYEQYF.

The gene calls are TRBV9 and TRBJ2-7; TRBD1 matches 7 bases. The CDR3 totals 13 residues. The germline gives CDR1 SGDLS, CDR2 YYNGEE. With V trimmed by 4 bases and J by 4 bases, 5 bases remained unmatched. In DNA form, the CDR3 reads TGTGCCAGCAGCCCCGGGGACAGATACGAGCAGTACTTC. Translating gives CASSPGDRYEQYF.

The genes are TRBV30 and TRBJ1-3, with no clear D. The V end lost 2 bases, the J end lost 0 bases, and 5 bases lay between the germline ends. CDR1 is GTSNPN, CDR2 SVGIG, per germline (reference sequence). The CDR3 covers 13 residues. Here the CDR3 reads CAWSLSSGNTIYF. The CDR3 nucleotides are TGTGCCTGGAGTTTGAGCTCTGGAAACACCATATATTTT.

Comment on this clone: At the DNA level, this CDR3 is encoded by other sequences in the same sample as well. As DNA, the CDR3 is TGTGCCAGCAGCCTCAGACTAGCGGGGGCCACCGGGGAGCTGTTTTTT. Its translation is CASSLRLAGATGELFF. The chain couples TRBV7-2 to TRBJ2-2; 12 bases fit TRBD2. The V and J ends lost 5 bases and 4 bases, in that order; junction bases with no gene match: 5. The CDR3 consists of 16 residues. Looked up from germline, CDR1 is SGHTA and CDR2 is FQGNSA.